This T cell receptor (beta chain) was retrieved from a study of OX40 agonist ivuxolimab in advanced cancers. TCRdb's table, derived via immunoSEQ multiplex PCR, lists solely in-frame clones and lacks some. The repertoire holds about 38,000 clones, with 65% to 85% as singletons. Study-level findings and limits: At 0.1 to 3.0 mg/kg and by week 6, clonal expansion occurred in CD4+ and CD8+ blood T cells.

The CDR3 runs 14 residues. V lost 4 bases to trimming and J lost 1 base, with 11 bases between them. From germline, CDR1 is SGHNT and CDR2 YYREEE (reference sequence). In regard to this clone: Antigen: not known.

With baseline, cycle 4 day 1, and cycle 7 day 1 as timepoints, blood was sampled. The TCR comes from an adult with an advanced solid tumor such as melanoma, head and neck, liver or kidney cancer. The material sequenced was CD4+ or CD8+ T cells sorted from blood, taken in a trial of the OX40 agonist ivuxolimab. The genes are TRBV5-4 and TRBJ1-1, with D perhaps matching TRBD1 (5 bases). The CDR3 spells CASSRGGGNTEAFF. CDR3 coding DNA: TGTGCCAGCAGCCGCGGGGGTGGGAACACTGAAGCTTTCTTT.